Detailed here is one TCR beta chain. Its antigen remains unidentified. Deletions cut 1 base from V and 8 bases from J, with 11 bases between. The CDR3 has 14 residues. Germline CDR1 SEHNR, CDR2 FQNEAQ (reference sequence). The data stem from a study of cytomegalovirus exposure and HLA in healthy donors. Whole-study results and caveats: The productive fraction for most TCR beta V segments was about 90% or about 30% in an earlier analysis.

Researchers ran the PCR with 60 Vbeta and 13 Jbeta primers. The table came from immunoSEQ multiplex PCR; TCRdb's copy has only in-frame clones and leaves some out. The sample has 130,000 to 150,000 clones, just under 85% seen once. Donors had nominal health at sampling but likely had unrecorded immune exposures. This receptor was taken from a woman aged 55-69 years in good health and CMV-seropositive. The sequenced sample was PBMCs. V usage is TRBV7-9 and J usage is TRBJ1-4, with D maybe TRBD1 (6 bases). The CDR3, as DNA: TGTGCCAGCAGCTTAGGGACAGCGGGAGAAAAACTGTTTTTT. Translated: CASSLGTAGEKLFF.